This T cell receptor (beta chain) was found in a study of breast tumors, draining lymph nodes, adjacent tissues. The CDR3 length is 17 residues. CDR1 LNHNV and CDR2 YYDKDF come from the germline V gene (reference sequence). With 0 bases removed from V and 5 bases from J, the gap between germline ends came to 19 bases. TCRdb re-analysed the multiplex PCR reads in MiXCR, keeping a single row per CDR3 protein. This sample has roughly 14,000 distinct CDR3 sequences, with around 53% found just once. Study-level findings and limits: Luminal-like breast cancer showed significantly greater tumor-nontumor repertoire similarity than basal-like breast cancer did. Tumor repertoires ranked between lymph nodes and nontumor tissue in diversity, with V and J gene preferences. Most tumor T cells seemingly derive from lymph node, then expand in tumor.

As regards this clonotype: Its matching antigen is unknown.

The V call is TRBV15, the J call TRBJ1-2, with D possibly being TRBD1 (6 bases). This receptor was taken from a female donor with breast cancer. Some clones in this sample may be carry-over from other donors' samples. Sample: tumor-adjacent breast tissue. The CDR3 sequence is CATSRDRDTDFLYGYTF. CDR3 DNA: TGTGCCACCAGCAGAGACCGGGACACTGACTTCCTATATGGCTACACCTTC.